The next 16 T cell receptor beta chains were all read from a single sample in a study of a mutant IDH1 vaccine in newly diagnosed glioma. Repertoires were generated with immunoSEQ multiplex PCR, while TCRdb's copy carries only in-frame clones and drops some. The sample records some 47,000 clones, about four fifths being singletons. The time point denotes: week 35, safety follow-up. The vaccine gave 300 ug of a 20-mer mutant IDH1 peptide subcutaneously per dose. Their antigens remain unidentified. The sample here was PBMCs, taken from a glioma patient whose treatment included an IDH1 peptide vaccine. The source is a woman aged 40 to 50 with glioma. Some clones in this sample may be carry-over from other donors' samples.

The J gene is TRBJ2-3, the V gene TRBV7-2, with 8 bases fitting TRBD2. The germline V gene encodes CDR1 SGHTA and CDR2 FQGNSA. Trimming at V came to 5 bases and at J to 2 bases, leaving 6 bases not matched to a gene. This CDR3 is 15 amino acids long. The DNA of the CDR3 is TGTGCCAGCAGCCCCTTGCGGGGGGCCACAGATACGCAGTATTTT. It specifies CASSPLRGATDTQYF.

This chain links TRBV5-1 with TRBJ2-3, with 11 bases fitting TRBD2. V lost 4 bases, J lost 0 bases, and 4 bases stayed unmatched. This CDR3 has 16 residues. Germline V gives CDR1 SGHRS, CDR2 YFSETQ. CDR3 amino acids: CASSRGLAVSTDTQYF. As DNA, the CDR3 is TGCGCCAGCAGCCGGGGACTAGCGGTTAGCACAGATACGCAGTATTTT.

The chain couples TRBV5-1 to TRBJ2-7, with 9 nucleotides matching TRBD1. From germline, CDR1 is SGHRS and CDR2 YFSETQ. This CDR3 is 15 amino acids long. J gave up 7 bases and V 4 bases, and 12 bases lay outside the gene matches. CDR3 coding DNA: TGCGCCAGCAGCGAAACAGGGGGCGCGAAAGATGAGCAGTACTTC. Its protein product is CASSETGGAKDEQYF.

The chain has TRBV5-1 and TRBJ2-1; D gene uncertain. The germline V gene has CDR1 SGHRS and CDR2 YFSETQ. The germline V and J ends were trimmed by 0 bases and 9 bases, with 16 bases remaining between them. The CDR3 totals 15 residues. CDR3 region: CASSLASEGWGEQFF. DNA for the CDR3: TGCGCCAGCAGCTTGGCTTCCGAAGGATGGGGTGAGCAGTTCTTC.

The chain links TRBV18 to TRBJ1-4; D possibly corresponds to TRBD1 (5 bases). V shed 3 bases and J shed 6 bases, with 17 bases lying between them. This CDR3 comprises 16 residues. Germline values: CDR1 KGHSH, CDR2 LQKENI. CDR3 nucleotide sequence: TGTGCCAGCTCACCGATCAGGGCCCAGGGCGATGAAAAACTGTTTTTT. It is translated as CASSPIRAQGDEKLFF.

The CDR3 protein is CASTRDRNEQFF. The CDR3 DNA reads as TGTGCCAGCACCAGGGACAGGAATGAGCAGTTCTTC. The chain couples TRBV7-9 to TRBJ2-1; 8 bases match TRBD1. The germline gives CDR1 SEHNR, CDR2 FQNEAQ (reference sequence). The CDR3 is 12 amino acids. The ends lost 7 bases at V and 7 bases at J; junction bases unmatched: 3.

This clone was recorded a few times. This chain joins TRBV4-2 and TRBJ1-2, with D unclear. Germline CDR1 reads LGHNA; CDR2 reads YNFKEQ. Trimming stripped 0 bases from V and 6 bases from J, with 14 bases between. The CDR3 runs 15 residues. The CDR3 nucleotides read TGTGCCAGCAGCCAAGAGGCAAGACCGTTCGATGGCTACACCTTC. Its protein product is CASSQEARPFDGYTF.

The chain employs TRBV2 and TRBJ1-4; perhaps TRBD1 as D (6 bases). The CDR3 covers 13 residues. Trimming took 8 bases from V and 7 from J, leaving 14 bases between them. Germline CDR1 SNHLY, CDR2 FYNNEI. CDR3 protein: CASLRGRGEKLFF. CDR3 DNA: TGTGCCAGCCTACGGGGGCGCGGTGAAAAACTGTTTTTT.

CDR3 protein: CASSEWGYNEQFF. The CDR3 bases are TGTGCCAGCAGTGAATGGGGCTACAATGAGCAGTTCTTC. The chain is built from TRBV25-1 and TRBJ2-1; unclear D gene. There are 13 residues in the CDR3. Germline CDR1 and CDR2: MGHDK and SYGVNS. Trimming cost V 1 base and J 3 bases, with 4 bases left between them.

The chain employs TRBV6-6 and TRBJ1-4, with D possibly being TRBD1 (5 bases). In germline, CDR1 is MNHNY, CDR2 SVGAGI (reference sequence). This CDR3 has 14 residues. Trimming left V 3 bases short and J 4 bases short, with 9 bases between. The CDR3 DNA reads as TGTGCCAGCAGTTATGACAGCGGTAATGAAAAACTGTTTTTT. Protein product: CASSYDSGNEKLFF.

The V call is TRBV6-1, the J call TRBJ2-2; possibly TRBD1 for D (6 bases). V lost 1 base and J lost 5, with 11 bases in between. CDR1 and CDR2 (germline): MNHNS, SASEGT. The CDR3 length is 15 residues. Here the CDR3 reads CASSEVATGTGELFF. As DNA, the CDR3 is TGTGCCAGCAGTGAAGTCGCTACAGGGACCGGGGAGCTGTTTTTT.

The gene calls are TRBV7-2 and TRBJ2-3, with a tentative D call TRBD2 (5 bases). V was clipped by 2 bases and J by 0 bases, with 9 bases between them. Germline-derived CDR1 and CDR2 are SGHTA and FQGNSA. This CDR3 spans 15 amino acids. CDR3 region: CASSLQAASTDTQYF. Written as DNA, the CDR3 is TGTGCCAGCAGCTTACAAGCGGCTAGCACAGATACGCAGTATTTT.

This clone was detected once. This sequence joins TRBV5-6 and TRBJ2-1; possible D gene TRBD1, 6 bases. V lost 3 bases, J lost 11 bases, and 9 bases lay in between. Germline-derived CDR1 and CDR2 are SGHDT and YYEEEE. The CDR3 has 11 residues. CDR3 residues: CASSSGQKQFF. The CDR3 coding sequence is TGTGCCAGCAGCTCAGGACAGAAGCAGTTCTTC.

The V gene is TRBV5-1, the J gene TRBJ2-7; 8 bases are shared with TRBD1. After removal of 3 bases from V and 2 bases from J, the junction contained 7 bases not matched to a gene. Germline CDR1 and CDR2: SGHRS and YFSETQ. The CDR3 is 15 residues long. CDR3 nucleotides: TGCGCCAGCAGCTGGGGACAGGCCGGTCCCTACGAGCAGTACTTC. Protein sequence: CASSWGQAGPYEQYF.

The chain is built from TRBV7-9 and TRBJ1-2, with D possibly matching TRBD1 (6 bases). The CDR3 length is 13 residues. V was shortened by 2 bases and J by 4 bases, with 8 bases between the two germline ends. Germline V gene sequence: CDR1 SEHNR, CDR2 FQNEAQ (reference sequence). CDR3 protein: CASSLPDSYGYTF. CDR3 DNA: TGTGCCAGCAGCTTACCGGACAGCTATGGCTACACCTTC. Combining the CDR3 with reference TRBV7-9 and TRBJ1-2 gives the whole variable domain DTGVSQNPRHKITKRGQNVTFRCDPISEHNRLYWYRQTLGQGPEFLTYFQNEAQLEKSRLLSDRFSAERPKGSFSTLEIQRTEQGDSAMYLCASSLPDSYGYTFGSGTRLTVV.

V and J are TRBV7-9 and TRBJ1-5; tentative D call: TRBD1 (5 bases). This CDR3 has 13 amino acids. V was cut by 3 bases and J by 6 bases, with 9 bases left in between. CDR1 is SEHNR and CDR2 is FQNEAQ in the germline V gene (reference sequence). DNA of the CDR3: TGTGCCAGCAGCTTGGAGGGGCGTCAGCCCCAGCATTTT. The encoded protein is CASSLEGRQPQHF.